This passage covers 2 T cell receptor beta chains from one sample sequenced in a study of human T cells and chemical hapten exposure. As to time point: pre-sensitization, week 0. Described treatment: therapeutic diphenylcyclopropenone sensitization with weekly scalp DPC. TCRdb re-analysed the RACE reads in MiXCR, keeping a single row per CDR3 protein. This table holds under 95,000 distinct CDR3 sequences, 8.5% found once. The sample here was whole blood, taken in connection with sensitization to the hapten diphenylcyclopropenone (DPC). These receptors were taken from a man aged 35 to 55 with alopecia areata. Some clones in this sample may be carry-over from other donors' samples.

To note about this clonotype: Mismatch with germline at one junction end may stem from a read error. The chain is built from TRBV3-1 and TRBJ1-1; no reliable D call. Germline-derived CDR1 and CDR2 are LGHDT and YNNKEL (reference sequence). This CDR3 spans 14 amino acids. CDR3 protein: CGSSQVILNTEAFF. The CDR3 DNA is TGTGGCAGCAGCCAAGTAATCCTGAACACTGAAGCTTTCTTT. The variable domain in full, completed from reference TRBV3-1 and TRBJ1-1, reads DTAVSQTPKYLVTQMGNDKSIKCEQNLGHDTMYWYKQDSKKFLKIMFSYNNKELIINETVPNRFSPKSPDKAHLNLHINSLELGDSAVYFCGSSQVILNTEAFFGQGTRLTVV.

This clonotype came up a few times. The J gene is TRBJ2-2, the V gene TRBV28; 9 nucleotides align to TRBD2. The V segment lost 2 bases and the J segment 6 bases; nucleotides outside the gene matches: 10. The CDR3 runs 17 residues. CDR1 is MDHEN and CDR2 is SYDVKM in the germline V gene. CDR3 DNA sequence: TGTGCCAGCAGTTTAGAAGCGGGAGGAGTTTTCGCCGGGGAGCTGTTTTTT. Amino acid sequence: CASSLEAGGVFAGELFF.